These T cell receptor beta chains were read from a single sample in a study of somatic mutations in cytotoxic T cells in rheumatoid arthritis. The method was immunoSEQ multiplex PCR; TCRdb's version includes in-frame clones alone and lacks a portion of them. The sample lists about 12,000 clones; roughly 80% were seen once. Sequenced sample: CD8+ T cells sorted from blood. These receptors were collected from a woman aged 60-75 years in good health. The CDR3 runs from the conserved cysteine through the conserved F or W. The order of the fields is D gene, J gene, V gene, clone size, CDR3 DNA, CDR3 protein. D genes are given only for firm matches. Only some rows state a clone size, as once, few, many or a class for expanded clones.

TRBD2 | TRBJ2-3 | TRBV7-2 | NA | TGTGCCAGCAGCTTATGGGGACTAGCGGGGGGGGCCACAGATACGCAGTATTTT | CASSLWGLAGGATDTQYF
NA | TRBJ1-5 | TRBV28 | NA | TGTGCCAGCAGCCCAACAGGTAGTAGCAATCAGCCCCAGCATTTT | CASSPTGSSNQPQHF
NA | TRBJ2-7 | TRBV11-2 | NA | TGTGCCAGCAGCTTAGGCATGGGGGGGCAACTGCAGTTC | CASSLGMGGQLQF
TRBD1 | TRBJ2-3 | TRBV7-8 | few | TGTGCCAGCAGCTTAGCCTCAGGGGGAGATACGCAGTATTTT | CASSLASGGDTQYF
NA | TRBJ1-4 | TRBV6-5 | NA | TGTGCCAGCAGTTACGGCAGGGTTTCTAATGAAAAACTGTTTTTT | CASSYGRVSNEKLFF
NA | TRBJ2-1 | TRBV27 | few | TGTGCCAGCAGTTTGTCGCATCGGAATGAGCAGTTCTTC | CASSLSHRNEQFF
NA | TRBJ2-7 | TRBV2 | once | TGTGCCAGCAGCCGTTCGAATTCGGGTCGGTACGAGCAGTACTTC | CASSRSNSGRYEQYF
TRBD2 | TRBJ2-3 | TRBV7-2 | once | TGTGCCAGCAGCTTAGCGCGGGGGGGTTTAACAGATACGCAGTATTTT | CASSLARGGLTDTQYF
NA | TRBJ2-7 | TRBV11-2 | NA | TGTGCCAGCAGCTTTGGACAGTACGGGGTCGAGCAGTACTTC | CASSFGQYGVEQYF
TRBD1 | TRBJ1-1 | TRBV14 | NA | TGTGCCAGCAGCCAAGCCACAGGGGGGACTGAAGCTTTCTTT | CASSQATGGTEAFF
TRBD2 | TRBJ2-1 | TRBV5-4 | NA | TGTGCCAGCAGCTGGGGACTAGCGGGGGCCCGCAATGAGCAGTTCTTC | CASSWGLAGARNEQFF
NA | TRBJ2-2 | TRBV11-2 | NA | TGTGCCAGCAGCTTAGTCCTAGACAGCATCACCGGGGAGCTGTTTTTT | CASSLVLDSITGELFF
NA | TRBJ2-7 | TRBV19 | NA | TGTGCCAGTAGCTCAGTGGGGGAGGCCTACGAGCAGTACTTC | CASSSVGEAYEQYF
NA | TRBJ2-7 | TRBV9 | NA | TGTGCCAGCAGCGTAGCAGGGACTGTCGACTACGAGCAGTACTTC | CASSVAGTVDYEQYF
TRBD1 | TRBJ1-5 | TRBV9 | NA | TGTGCCAGCAGCGCGGAGGGGACAGTCAATCAGCCCCAGCATTTT | CASSAEGTVNQPQHF
TRBD2 | TRBJ2-5 | TRBV5-1 | NA | TGCGCCAGCACCCCCACGGGTGGGGACGGGAGGGGGTCGAGAGAGACCCAGTACTTC | CASTPTGGDGRGSRETQYF
TRBD2 | TRBJ2-1 | TRBV6-6 | NA | TGTGCCAGCAGTTACGTGGGACTAGACCTCTACAATGAGCAGTTCTTC | CASSYVGLDLYNEQFF
NA | TRBJ2-3 | TRBV25-1 | NA | TGTGCCAGCAGTGATCAGGGGATTGCAGATACGCAGTATTTT | CASSDQGIADTQYF
NA | TRBJ2-1 | TRBV29-1 | NA | TGCAGCGTTGAAGGGCTTAACAGGGCGTCCTACAATGAGCAGTTCTTC | CSVEGLNRASYNEQFF
NA | TRBJ1-6 | TRBV21-1 | NA | TGTGCCAGCAGTACTCTCTACAGGCTAAGCTCCTATAATTCACCCCTCCACTTT | CASSTLYRLSSYNSPLHF
TRBD1 | TRBJ1-1 | TRBV7-9 | NA | TGTGCCAGCAGCTTAGACAGGGGAGGTGGGAACACTGAAGCTTTCTTT | CASSLDRGGGNTEAFF
TRBD1 | TRBJ2-1 | TRBV27 | NA | TGTGCCAGCAGGACCGGGACAGGGGGCTACAATGAGCAGTTCTTC | CASRTGTGGYNEQFF
TRBD1 | TRBJ2-1 | TRBV5-6 | NA | TGTGCCAGCAGCCCTGGGGACAGCGGTGAGCAGTTCTTC | CASSPGDSGEQFF
TRBD1 | TRBJ1-5 | TRBV5-8 | NA | TGTGCCAGCAGCTTGAGACAGGGGGGCAATCAGCCCCAGCATTTT | CASSLRQGGNQPQHF
TRBD1 | TRBJ1-1 | TRBV7-2 | once | TGTGCCAGCAGCTTAGTCCACGACAGGGTGAGGACTGAAGCTTTCTTT | CASSLVHDRVRTEAFF
NA | TRBJ1-4 | TRBV5-1 | NA | TGCGCCAGCAGCTTGCAGGGCCCAACTAATGAAAAACTGTTTTTT | CASSLQGPTNEKLFF
TRBD2 | TRBJ2-1 | TRBV7-8 | once | TGTGCCAGCAGCTCTGCCCGGGCGGGGGACGACTACAATGAGCAGTTCTTC | CASSSARAGDDYNEQFF
TRBD2 | TRBJ2-3 | TRBV7-2 | NA | TGTGCCACCGCCGTCTCGTCTAGCGGGGGGGCCCTAGATACGCAGTATTTT | CATAVSSSGGALDTQYF
TRBD2 | TRBJ2-3 | TRBV7-2 | NA | TGTGCCAGCAGCTTAGGGCGGGGGGAACTCCACGGTGGGACAGATACGCAGTATTTT | CASSLGRGELHGGTDTQYF
NA | TRBJ2-7 | TRBV5-1 | NA | TGCGCCAGCAGCTTCGGACCTGAAGGGGTGACCTACGAGCAGTACTTC | CASSFGPEGVTYEQYF
TRBD1 | TRBJ2-1 | TRBV27 | NA | TGTGCCAGCAGTTTATCCCACAGGGGAAATGAGCAGTTCTTC | CASSLSHRGNEQFF
NA | TRBJ2-5 | TRBV7-2 | NA | TGTGCCAGCAGCAGGGCCTCGAGGGAAGAGACCCAGTACTTC | CASSRASREETQYF
NA | TRBJ2-3 | TRBV5-1 | NA | TGCGCCAGCAGCGACCCCACAGGGAAGGAGACAGATACGCAGTATTTT | CASSDPTGKETDTQYF
TRBD1 | TRBJ2-5 | TRBV5-1 | NA | TGCGCCAGCAGCTTGATGGGACAGACTTTCCAAGAGACCCAGTACTTC | CASSLMGQTFQETQYF
TRBD1 | TRBJ2-4 | TRBV29-1 | NA | TGCAGCGTGCCTTCCCGGGACAGTGAAAACATTCAGTACTTC | CSVPSRDSENIQYF
NA | TRBJ1-2 | TRBV5-4 | NA | TGTGCCAGCAGCTTGGAGACAGCCTATGGCTACACCTTC | CASSLETAYGYTF
NA | TRBJ2-4 | TRBV6-1 | NA | TGTGCCAGCAGTGAATCCGACATTCAGTACTTC | CASSESDIQYF
TRBD1 | TRBJ2-1 | TRBV4-1 | once | TGCGCCAGCAGCCAAGAAACAGGGGGGAATGAGCAGTTCTTC | CASSQETGGNEQFF
TRBD1 | TRBJ1-1 | TRBV6-1 | few | TGTGCCACAAGGGACAGGGAGAACACTGAAGCTTTCTTT | CATRDRENTEAFF
NA | TRBJ2-3 | TRBV11-2 | NA | TGTGCCAGCAGCTTAGTCTCCTTGGATACGCAGTATTTT | CASSLVSLDTQYF
NA | TRBJ2-1 | TRBV25-1 | NA | TGCGCCAGCAGTGAATATTTGAGATCTGAGCAGTTCTTC | CASSEYLRSEQFF
NA | TRBJ2-2 | TRBV4-2 | NA | TGTGCCAGCAGCCAAGACGTGGTGTCGGGGAGGCTGGGCACCGGGGAGCTGTTTTTT | CASSQDVVSGRLGTGELFF
NA | TRBJ1-1 | TRBV6-6 | NA | TGTGCCAGCAGTTACTCGATCGGGGAACCGACTGAAGCTTTCTTT | CASSYSIGEPTEAFF
TRBD2 | TRBJ2-5 | TRBV6-1 | NA | TGTGCCAGCAGTGCTAAAGAAGGGACTAGCGGGGGGGATAAGACCCAGTACTTC | CASSAKEGTSGGDKTQYF
NA | TRBJ1-2 | TRBV7-9 | once | TGTGCCAGCAGCTTAGATGGGGCGGGGGCGAACTATGGCTACACCTTC | CASSLDGAGANYGYTF
TRBD2 | TRBJ2-2 | TRBV6-1 | NA | TGTGCCAGCAGTGAAGCATGGCTAGCGGGGTACACCGGGGAGCTGTTTTTT | CASSEAWLAGYTGELFF
NA | TRBJ1-3 | TRBV30 | few | TGTGCCTGGAGTGCTGAGGTTTACTCTGGAAACACCATATATTTT | CAWSAEVYSGNTIYF
NA | TRBJ1-6 | TRBV28 | NA | TGTGCCAGCAGCGCTTGGACGGGGAAATCACCCCTCCACTTT | CASSAWTGKSPLHF
NA | TRBJ2-3 | TRBV19 | NA | TGTGCCAGTAGTATAGTGGGGCAGGGCACAGATACGCAGTATTTT | CASSIVGQGTDTQYF